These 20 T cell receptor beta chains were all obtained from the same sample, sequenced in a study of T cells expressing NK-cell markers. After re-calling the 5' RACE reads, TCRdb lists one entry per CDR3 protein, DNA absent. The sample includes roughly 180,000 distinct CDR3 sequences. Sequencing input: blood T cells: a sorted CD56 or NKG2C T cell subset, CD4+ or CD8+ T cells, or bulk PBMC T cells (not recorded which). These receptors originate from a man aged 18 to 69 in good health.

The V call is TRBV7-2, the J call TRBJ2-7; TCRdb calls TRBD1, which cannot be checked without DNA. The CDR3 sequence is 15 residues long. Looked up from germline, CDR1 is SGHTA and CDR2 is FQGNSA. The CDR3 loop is CASSSTRDIAYEQYF.

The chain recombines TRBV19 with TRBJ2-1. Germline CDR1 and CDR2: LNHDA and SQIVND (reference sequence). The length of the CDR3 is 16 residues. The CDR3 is CASSVGGYSSYNEQFF.

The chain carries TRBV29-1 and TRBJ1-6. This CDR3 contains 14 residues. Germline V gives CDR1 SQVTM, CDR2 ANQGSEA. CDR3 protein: CSVEAGGSGSPLHF.

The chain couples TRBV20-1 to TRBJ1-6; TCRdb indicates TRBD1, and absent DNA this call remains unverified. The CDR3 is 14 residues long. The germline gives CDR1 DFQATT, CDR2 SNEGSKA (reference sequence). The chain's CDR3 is CSARDVQGSSPLHF.

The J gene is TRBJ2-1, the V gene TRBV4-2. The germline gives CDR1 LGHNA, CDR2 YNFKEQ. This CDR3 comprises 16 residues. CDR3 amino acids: CASSQDARGLYNEQFF.

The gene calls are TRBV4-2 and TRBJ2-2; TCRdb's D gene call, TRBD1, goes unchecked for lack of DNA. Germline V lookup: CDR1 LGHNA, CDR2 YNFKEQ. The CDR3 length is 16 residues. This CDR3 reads CASSRVRELNTGELFF.

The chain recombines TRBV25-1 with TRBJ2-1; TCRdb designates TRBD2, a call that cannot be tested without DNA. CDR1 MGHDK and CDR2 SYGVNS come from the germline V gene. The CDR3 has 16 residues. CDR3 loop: CASINRGGDAYNEQFF.

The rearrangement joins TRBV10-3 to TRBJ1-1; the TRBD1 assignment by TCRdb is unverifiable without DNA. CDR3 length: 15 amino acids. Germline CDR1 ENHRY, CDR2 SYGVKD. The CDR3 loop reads CAISATGTENTEAFF.

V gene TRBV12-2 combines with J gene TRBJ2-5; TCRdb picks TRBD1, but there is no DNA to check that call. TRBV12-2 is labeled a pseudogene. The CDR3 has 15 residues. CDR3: CASRSSGGEQETQYF.

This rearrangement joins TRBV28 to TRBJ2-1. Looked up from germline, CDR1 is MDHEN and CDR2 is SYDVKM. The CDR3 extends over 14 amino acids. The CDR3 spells CASSSYFGDNEQFF.

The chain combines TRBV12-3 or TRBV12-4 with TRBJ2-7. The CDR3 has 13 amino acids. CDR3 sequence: CASSLGNSYEQYF.

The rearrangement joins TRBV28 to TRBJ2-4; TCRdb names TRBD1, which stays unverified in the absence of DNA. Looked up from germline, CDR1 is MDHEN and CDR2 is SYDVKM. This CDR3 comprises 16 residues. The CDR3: CASSSEGHLAKNIQYF.

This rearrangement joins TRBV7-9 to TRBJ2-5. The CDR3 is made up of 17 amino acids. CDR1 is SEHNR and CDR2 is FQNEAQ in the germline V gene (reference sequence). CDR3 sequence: CASSLALAAPAQETQYF.

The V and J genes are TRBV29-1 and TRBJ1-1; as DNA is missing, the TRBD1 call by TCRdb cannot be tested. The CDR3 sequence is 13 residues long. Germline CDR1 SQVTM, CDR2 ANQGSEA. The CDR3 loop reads CSVDPGTGREAFF.

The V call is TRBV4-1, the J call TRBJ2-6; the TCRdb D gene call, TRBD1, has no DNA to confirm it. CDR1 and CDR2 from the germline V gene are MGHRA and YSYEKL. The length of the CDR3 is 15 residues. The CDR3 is CASSQVGTGANVLTF.

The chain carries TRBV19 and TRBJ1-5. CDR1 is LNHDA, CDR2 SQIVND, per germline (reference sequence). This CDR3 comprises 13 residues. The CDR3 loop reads CASSSSYNQPQHF.

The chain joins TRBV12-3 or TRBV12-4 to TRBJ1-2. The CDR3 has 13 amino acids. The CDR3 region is CASSLTRNYGYTF.

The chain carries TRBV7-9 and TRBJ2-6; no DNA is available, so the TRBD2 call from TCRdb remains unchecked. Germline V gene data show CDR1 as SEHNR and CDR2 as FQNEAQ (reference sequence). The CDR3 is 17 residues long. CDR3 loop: CASSLEGRISGANVLTF.

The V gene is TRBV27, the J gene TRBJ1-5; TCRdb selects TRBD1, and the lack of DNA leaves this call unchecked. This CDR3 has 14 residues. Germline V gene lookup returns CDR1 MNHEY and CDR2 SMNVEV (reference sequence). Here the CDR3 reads CASSDRGPMEPQHF.

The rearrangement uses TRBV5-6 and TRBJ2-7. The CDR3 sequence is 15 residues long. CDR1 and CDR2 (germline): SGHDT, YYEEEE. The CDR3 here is CASSLGLTVGYEQYF.